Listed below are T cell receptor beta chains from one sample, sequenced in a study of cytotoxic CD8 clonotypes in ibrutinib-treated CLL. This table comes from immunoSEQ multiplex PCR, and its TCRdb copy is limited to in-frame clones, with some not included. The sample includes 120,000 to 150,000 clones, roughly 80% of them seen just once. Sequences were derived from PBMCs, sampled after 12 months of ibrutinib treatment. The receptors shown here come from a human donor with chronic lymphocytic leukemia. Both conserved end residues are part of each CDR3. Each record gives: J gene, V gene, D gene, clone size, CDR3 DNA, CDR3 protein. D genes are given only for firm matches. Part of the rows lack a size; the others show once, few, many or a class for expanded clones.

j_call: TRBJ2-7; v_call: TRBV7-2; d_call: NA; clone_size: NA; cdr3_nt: TGTGCCAGCAGCTTAAGCTTTAGCTCCTACGAGCAGTACTTC; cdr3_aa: CASSLSFSSYEQYF
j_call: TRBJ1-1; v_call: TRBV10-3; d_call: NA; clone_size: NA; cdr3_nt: TGTGCCATCAGTGAGTCCGACTCGGGGGCTTTCTTT; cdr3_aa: CAISESDSGAFF
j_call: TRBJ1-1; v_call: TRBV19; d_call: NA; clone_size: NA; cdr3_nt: TGTGCCAGTAGTATGATCAGGTCGTACACTGAAGCTTTCTTT; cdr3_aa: CASSMIRSYTEAFF
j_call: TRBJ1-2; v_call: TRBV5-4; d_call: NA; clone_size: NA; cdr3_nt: TGTGCCAGCAGCTTGGTAGTCTATGGCTACACCTTC; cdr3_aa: CASSLVVYGYTF
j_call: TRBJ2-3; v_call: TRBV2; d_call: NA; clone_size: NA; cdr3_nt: TGTGCCAGCAGTGAAGATCTGGGGTCAGATACGCAGTATTTT; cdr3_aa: CASSEDLGSDTQYF
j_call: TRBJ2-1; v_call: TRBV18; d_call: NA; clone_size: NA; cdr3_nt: TGTGCCAGCTCACCAGGTCTGCCTAACAATGAGCAGTTCTTC; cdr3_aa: CASSPGLPNNEQFF
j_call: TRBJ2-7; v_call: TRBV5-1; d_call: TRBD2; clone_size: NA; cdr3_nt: TGCGCCAGCAGCTCCGGTGGTAGCGGGGTGTACGAGCAGTACTTC; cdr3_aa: CASSSGGSGVYEQYF
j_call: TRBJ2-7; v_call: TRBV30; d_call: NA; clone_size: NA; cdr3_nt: TGTGCCTGGAGTGTATCGGAGGTACCCTACGAGCAGTACTTC; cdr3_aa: CAWSVSEVPYEQYF
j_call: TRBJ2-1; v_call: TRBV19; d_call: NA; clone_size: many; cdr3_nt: TGTGCCAGTAGTACACAGGGTACCTACAATGAGCAGTTCTTC; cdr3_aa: CASSTQGTYNEQFF
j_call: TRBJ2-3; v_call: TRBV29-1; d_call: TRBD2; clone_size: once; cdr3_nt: TGCAGCGTCGCCACTAGCGGGGTCACAGATACGCAGTATTTT; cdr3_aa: CSVATSGVTDTQYF
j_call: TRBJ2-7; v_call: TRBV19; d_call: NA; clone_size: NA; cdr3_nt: TGTGCCAGTAGTACGGACCGGATAGGGACGGGCAACTACGAGCAGTACTTC; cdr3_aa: CASSTDRIGTGNYEQYF
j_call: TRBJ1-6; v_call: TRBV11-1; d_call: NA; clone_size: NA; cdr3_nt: TGTGCCAGCAGCTTAGGTGGGTCACCCCTCCACTTT; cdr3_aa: CASSLGGSPLHF